This paragraph reports one T cell receptor beta chain. The antigen it binds to is not known. Nothing much larger sits one base from this clone, and base qualities are not available. Libraries were constructed by PCR. At the Johns Hopkins FTIC core, DNA from the cultured CD4+ T cells underwent TCR sequencing with the Oncomine TCR Beta short-read assay. Genomic DNA was extracted from the cultured CD4+ T cells with the QIAamp micro DNA kit. The Oncomine TCR Beta libraries from cultured CD4+ T cells were pooled using unique dual indexes and then sequenced on an Illumina iSeq 100. The original methods were these. Non-productive sequences were removed, and CDR3s not starting with C, not ending with F or W, or shorter than 7 amino acids were discarded. The MANAFEST web application identified antigen-specific clonotypes by comparing peptide-stimulated wells against reference wells and other culture wells. Positive clones required FDR below 0.05, an odds ratio above 5, and productive frequency above 0.1% in at least two of three replicate wells. Clonotypes that were significantly expanded in both SARS-CoV-2 spike wells and at least one common cold coronavirus spike condition were defined as cross-reactive. Levenshtein distances (stringdist) and unrooted phylogenetic trees (ape) in R version 3.6.1 were used to assess CDR3 homology. TCRdb trimmed public reads at Q25 via fastp, called clones via MiXCR and kept in-frame beta chains. Rows with one shared CDR3 protein collapse into an entry with the most common genes and DNA. The V and J calls come from TCRdb's annotation, not from the publication. In this sample the table shows under 25,000 distinct CDR3 sequences, 40% of which occur a single time. Just under 9% of the sample is in the top ten clones.

The data are from a study of vaccination and CD4 T cells after COVID-19 (dated by TCRdb to between 2021 and 2022). For the study in its entirety: Convalescent patients had a positive SARS-CoV-2 result on nasal swab PCR, and of these patients, nine had mild disease and one had severe disease. The time from the second vaccine dose to post-vaccine blood sampling had a median of around 72 days and ranged from about 13 to 250 days. In the convalescent cohort there were six males and four females, among whom were two Hispanic individuals, seven Caucasians, two Asians and one multiracial person. The spike-specific CD4+ TCR repertoire was compared before and after mRNA vaccination in over 9 COVID-19 convalescent patients and a few infection-naive healthy vaccine recipients. In control cultures, a CEFX viral epitope pool was used as positive control, an HIV-1 Nef peptide pool was used as negative control, or no peptide was added. Each participant got two doses of either the Pfizer-BioNTech BNT162b2 vaccine (n=8) or the Moderna mRNA-1273 vaccine (n=2). For stimulating the cultures, overlapping spike peptide pools were used, derived from SARS-CoV-2 as well as from the common cold coronaviruses HCoV-NL63, HCoV-OC43 and HCoV-229E. Post-COVID blood samples were collected from convalescent patients a median of around 96 days after diagnosis, with a range of roughly 30 to 170 days. Beyond this particular receptor, the publication reports: Of the vaccine-specific clones found in convalescent patients, nearly all (304 of 307) were mono-reactive for SARS-CoV-2 spike instead of being cross-reactive with common cold coronaviruses. Among the post-vaccine SARS-CoV-2-reactive clones in convalescent patients, a median approximately 86% showed up only after vaccination, which suggests vaccine-specific priming. Only a relatively small number of convalescent patients were included in the study, and early timepoints following natural infection were not analyzed. An increase in the median number of SARS-CoV-2-reactive clonotypes from approximately 21 after infection to 35 to 40 after vaccination was observed, but the change was not found to be significant.

The treatment or condition label, as the study defines it: roughly 10-day PBMC culture with coronavirus spike peptide pools or control peptides (ViraFEST assay). To expand antigen-specific T cells with peptide pools and then pick out the expanded clonotypes through TCR sequencing, the study relied on the ViraFEST assay. The convalescent patients' positive SARS-CoV-2 PCR tests fell between March and December 2020, which was before the Alpha, Beta and Delta variants emerged in the United States. PBMCs were cultured at roughly 1.8 million per well in IMDM supplemented with roughly 5% human AB serum and about 10 IU/ml IL-2, with approximately 10 ug/ml peptide pools added. Half of the culture medium was replaced with fresh IL-2-containing medium on days 3 and 7. CD4+ T cells were isolated after approximately ten days of culture through negative selection using the EasySep CD4+ T cell isolation kit. Ficoll-Paque Plus gradient centrifugation was used to isolate PBMCs from whole blood, and the isolated PBMCs were then either used fresh or cryopreserved at -140C. Each culture condition was generally run in triplicate wells.

Trimming costs V 0 bases and J 11 bases, and their ends lie 17 bases apart. From cysteine to phenylalanine, the CDR3 is 14 amino acids long. Just the 42-base CDR3 DNA is kept, in frame starting at base 1. Based on the germline V gene, the CDR1 and CDR2 sequences are SGHDT and YYEEEE. The sequence is built from TRBV5-6 and TRBJ1-1, with a weak D call of TRBD1 (5 bases match). The sequenced sample was CD4+ T cells from blood, cultured in vitro, obtained after SARS-CoV-2 vaccination. The receptor was derived from a human donor who had recovered from COVID-19. Here the CDR3 is given as CASSLAGAFNYAFF. The nucleotide sequence is given as TGTGCCAGCAGCTTGGCTGGGGCGTTCAATTACGCTTTCTTT. The CDR3, completed at both ends by the reference TRBV5-6 and TRBJ1-1 genes, gives the full variable domain DAGVTQSPTHLIKTRGQQVTLRCSPKSGHDTVSWYQQALGQGPQFIFQYYEEEERQRGNFPDRFSGHQFPNYSSELNVNALLLGDSALYLCASSLAGAFNYAFFGQGTRLTVV.